The T cell receptor (beta chain) under discussion was sequenced for a study of OX40 agonist ivuxolimab in advanced cancers. Points on this clone: Its antigen remains unidentified.

Broader study findings: More expanded clones were seen, on average, in CD8+ T cells than in CD4+. Antigen specificity of clonally expanded peripheral T cells was not established.

This CDR3 contains 11 residues. Germline values: CDR1 GTSNPN, CDR2 SVGIG (reference sequence). V lost 2 bases and J 3 bases, leaving 3 bases between the germline ends. Assay: immunoSEQ multiplex PCR; the TCRdb copy retains only in-frame clones and omits some. The sample lists around 56,000 clones, roughly three quarters occurring once. The chain uses TRBV30 and TRBJ2-3; no clear D. This receptor was identified in an adult with an advanced solid tumor such as melanoma, head and neck, liver or kidney cancer. The sample was CD4+ or CD8+ T cells sorted from blood, taken in a trial of the OX40 agonist ivuxolimab. The chain's CDR3 is CAWSNTDTQYF. The CDR3, as DNA: TGTGCCTGGAGTAATACAGATACGCAGTATTTT.